This entry lists 24 T cell receptor beta chains sequenced from one sample in a study of blood T cell repertoires in COVID-19. TCRdb's table, derived via immunoSEQ multiplex PCR, lists solely in-frame clones and lacks some. The data show some 180,000 clones, 76% seen once. Material: peripheral blood. These receptors originate from a woman aged 50 to 60 with active or convalescent COVID-19.

This chain links TRBV7-3 with TRBJ1-1, with 11 bases fitting TRBD1. The V gene's germline CDR1 is SGHTA and CDR2 FQGTGA. With 2 bases clipped from V and 9 bases from J, the junction kept 8 bases outside the gene matches. There are 15 residues in the CDR3. This CDR3 is CASSLAPGQGVKAFF. CDR3 in DNA: TGTGCCAGCAGCTTAGCCCCGGGACAGGGGGTAAAAGCTTTCTTT.

The chain carries TRBV5-1 and TRBJ1-5, with unresolved D. V gave up 0 bases and J gave up 2 bases, with 9 bases separating them. Germline CDR1 reads SGHRS; CDR2 reads YFSETQ. CDR3 length equals 15 residues. The CDR3: CASSLGALGNQPQHF. The CDR3 coding sequence is TGCGCCAGCAGCTTGGGGGCGCTTGGCAATCAGCCCCAGCATTTT.

The rearrangement joins TRBV3-1 (or the pseudogene TRBV3-2) to TRBJ1-3; D gene unclear. CDR1 and CDR2 from the germline V gene are LGHDT and YNNKEL (reference sequence). The CDR3 is made up of 14 amino acids. Trimming removed 1 base from V and 4 bases from J, with 8 bases in between. The CDR3 region is CASSQGPEGNTIYF. For the CDR3, the DNA is TGTGCCAGCAGCCAAGGTCCAGAAGGAAACACCATATATTTT.

This chain connects TRBV7-2 to TRBJ2-7; no clear D gene. Germline lookup yields CDR1 SGHTA and CDR2 FQGNSA. Trimming took off 2 bases at V and 4 bases at J, with 9 bases between the two ends. This CDR3 contains 13 residues. The CDR3 loop reads CASSLSFQYEQYF. The DNA of the CDR3 is TGTGCCAGCAGCTTATCTTTTCAGTACGAGCAGTACTTC.

The chain links TRBV16 to TRBJ2-2; D call uncertain. CDR1 is KGHSY and CDR2 is FQNENV in the germline V gene. The CDR3 consists of 13 residues. Trimming took off 4 bases at V and 6 bases at J, with 9 bases between the two ends. The chain's CDR3 is CASSRSAAGELFF. DNA for the CDR3: TGTGCCAGCAGCCGTTCGGCGGCCGGGGAGCTGTTTTTT.

V and J are TRBV5-4 and TRBJ2-7; D might be TRBD2 (5 bases). This CDR3 spans 14 amino acids. Deletions cut 2 bases from V and 4 bases from J, with 13 bases between. Germline CDR1 reads SGHNT; CDR2 reads YYREEE (reference sequence). DNA for the CDR3: TGTGCCAGCAGCTTCGGGGATCGTGGATACGAGCAGTACTTC. Translation: CASSFGDRGYEQYF.

The chain uses TRBV14 and TRBJ1-3; TRBD1 matches 8 bases. CDR1 SGHDN and CDR2 FVKESK come from the germline V gene. The CDR3 runs 15 residues. Unmatched junction bases numbered 3, after V lost 3 bases and J lost 2 bases. The CDR3 DNA follows: TGTGCCAGCAGCCAGCGACAGGGGACTGGAAACACCATATATTTT. Translation gives CASSQRQGTGNTIYF.

The rearrangement links TRBV2 to TRBJ1-2; 9 bases align to TRBD1. Germline assignment: CDR1 SNHLY and CDR2 FYNNEI. The CDR3 extends over 17 amino acids. Trimming removed 5 bases from V and 8 bases from J; junction bases left unmatched: 18. CDR3 sequence reads: CASSPRQGDTLKWGYTF. The CDR3 bases are TGTGCCAGCAGTCCTCGACAGGGGGACACCCTAAAGTGGGGCTACACCTTC. The entire variable domain, with the rest obtained from reference TRBV2 and TRBJ1-2, is as follows: EPEVTQTPSHQVTQMGQEVILRCVPISNHLYFYWYRQILGQKVEFLVSFYNNEISEKSEIFDDQFSVERPDGSNFTLKIRSTKLEDSAMYFCASSPRQGDTLKWGYTFGSGTRLTVV.

The gene calls are TRBV6-5 and TRBJ1-2; D is undetermined. The germline V gene has CDR1 MNHEY and CDR2 SVGAGI. There are 14 residues in the CDR3. V dropped 0 bases and J dropped 7 bases, with 12 bases sitting between them. Here the CDR3 reads CASSYSSQRGGYTF. In nucleotides, the CDR3 is TGTGCCAGCAGTTACTCTTCCCAACGGGGTGGCTACACCTTC.

The chain recombines TRBV7-6 with TRBJ1-4; D not certain. Trimming cost V 0 bases and J 5 bases, with 13 bases left between them. This CDR3 has 16 amino acids. Germline CDR1 SGHVS, CDR2 FNYEAQ. The CDR3 sequence: CASSLASGALNEKLFF. CDR3 nucleotide sequence: TGTGCCAGCAGCTTAGCCTCGGGAGCTTTAAATGAAAAACTGTTTTTT.

The chain employs TRBV7-3 and TRBJ2-2; 9 bases are shared with TRBD1. V was clipped by 2 bases and J by 4 bases; unmatched bases: 11. The germline V gene encodes CDR1 SGHTA and CDR2 FQGTGA. CDR3 length: 18 residues. This CDR3 reads CASSLVDRGRRGTGELFF. CDR3 sequence (DNA): TGTGCCAGCAGCTTAGTGGACAGGGGAAGAAGGGGCACCGGGGAGCTGTTTTTT.

The V and J genes are TRBV28 and TRBJ1-5; TRBD1 is a possible D gene (6 bases). The CDR3 has 15 amino acids. Trimming removed 7 bases from V and 3 bases from J, with 16 bases in between. The germline gives CDR1 MDHEN, CDR2 SYDVKM. CDR3 DNA: TGTGCCAGCACGCGGATAAGGGGGTTCAATCAGCCCCAGCATTTT. Protein product: CASTRIRGFNQPQHF.

This clone was recorded at least ten times. The chain has TRBV2 and TRBJ2-7, with 7 bases identical to TRBD2. The V and J ends lost 4 bases and 3 bases, in that order; junction bases with no gene match: 0. Germline V gene lookup returns CDR1 SNHLY and CDR2 FYNNEI. The CDR3 spans 12 residues. CDR3 amino acids: CASSGTSYEQYF. The DNA of the CDR3 is TGTGCCAGCAGTGGGACTAGCTACGAGCAGTACTTC.

The rearrangement uses TRBV5-1 and TRBJ2-4; possibly TRBD1 for D (5 bases). The CDR3 consists of 15 residues. V was shortened by 4 bases and J by 2 bases, with 13 bases between the two germline ends. CDR1 is SGHRS, CDR2 YFSETQ, per germline. The CDR3 is CASSPQTDSKNIQYF. The CDR3, as DNA: TGCGCCAGCAGCCCACAGACAGACTCCAAAAACATTCAGTACTTC.

The genes are TRBV19 and TRBJ1-2, with unresolved D. The CDR3 has 13 amino acids. Per germline, CDR1 LNHDA and CDR2 SQIVND (reference sequence). Trimming removed 1 base from V and 3 bases from J, with 6 bases in between. CDR3 in amino acids: CASSIGRDYGYTF. CDR3 sequence (DNA): TGTGCCAGTAGTATAGGTCGGGACTATGGCTACACCTTC.

This sequence joins TRBV4-2 and TRBJ2-7; tentatively, D is TRBD2 (5 bases). The germline V and J ends were trimmed by 0 bases and 2 bases, with 8 bases remaining between them. The CDR3 sequence is 14 residues long. CDR1 is LGHNA, CDR2 YNFKEQ, per germline. The CDR3 DNA reads TGTGCCAGCAGCCAAGAGGCGGGTACCTACGAGCAGTACTTC. Protein sequence: CASSQEAGTYEQYF.

The rearrangement links TRBV6-4 to TRBJ2-1; D gene uncertain. CDR3 length: 15 residues. Germline values: CDR1 MRHNA, CDR2 SNTAGT. The V end was cut by 2 bases, the J end by 5 bases, with 13 bases between. CDR3 amino acids: CASSDRYEADNEQFF. In nucleotides, the CDR3 is TGTGCCAGCAGTGACCGTTACGAGGCAGACAATGAGCAGTTCTTC.

The gene calls are TRBV30 and TRBJ1-2; D gene unclear. The CDR3 extends over 14 amino acids. Germline CDR1 and CDR2: GTSNPN and SVGIG (reference sequence). The V and J ends lost 2 bases and 4 bases respectively, with 14 bases between them. The DNA for the CDR3 is TGTGCCTGGAGTATGTCAGGAACCGCCTATGGCTACACCTTC. Amino acid sequence: CAWSMSGTAYGYTF.

CDR3 DNA sequence: TGTGCCAGCAGTCAACAGGGGGATAACAATGAGCAGTTCTTC. Translation gives CASSQQGDNNEQFF. The V call is TRBV27, the J call TRBJ2-1, with 8 positions matching TRBD1. The CDR3 is 14 amino acids. Unmatched junction bases numbered 5, after V lost 5 bases and J lost 5 bases. CDR1 and CDR2 from the germline V gene are MNHEY and SMNVEV (reference sequence).

The chain recombines TRBV7-9 with TRBJ1-6; D is undetermined. The CDR3 runs 13 residues. The V end lost 5 bases, the J end lost 9 bases, and 11 bases lay between the germline ends. CDR1 and CDR2 from the germline V gene are SEHNR and FQNEAQ (reference sequence). CDR3 in amino acids: CASSVDTGSPLHF. The CDR3 DNA reads as TGTGCCAGCAGCGTAGATACCGGTTCACCCCTCCACTTT.

The chain couples TRBV2 to TRBJ2-1, with 14 nucleotides matching TRBD2. The germline gives CDR1 SNHLY, CDR2 FYNNEI. CDR3 length equals 15 residues. Unmatched junction bases numbered 5, after V lost 6 bases and J lost 7 bases. The CDR3 DNA is TGTGCCAGCAGACGCGGACTAGCGGGAGGTAATGAGCAGTTCTTC. Translation gives CASRRGLAGGNEQFF.

The chain joins TRBV29-1 to TRBJ2-3; a weak D match, TRBD2 (5 bases). CDR1 SQVTM and CDR2 ANQGSEA come from the germline V gene. Trimming pared 4 bases from V and 2 bases from J, leaving 10 bases between. This CDR3 spans 13 amino acids. The DNA of the CDR3 is TGCAGCGTTGCGGGAAGGGTCACAGATACGCAGTATTTT. It codes for CSVAGRVTDTQYF.

CDR3 sequence: CASSLKLAGATGELFF. In DNA form, the CDR3 reads TGTGCCAGCAGTTTAAAGCTAGCGGGAGCCACCGGGGAGCTGTTTTTT. This chain uses TRBV27 with TRBJ2-2; 10 bases match TRBD2. The length of the CDR3 is 16 residues. Per germline, CDR1 MNHEY and CDR2 SMNVEV (reference sequence). Trimming at V came to 2 bases and at J to 4 bases, leaving 4 bases not matched to a gene.

The CDR3 region has the DNA TGTGCCAGCAGGGGGCTAGGGGGGGCATGGGAGACCCAGTACTTC. Encoded protein: CASRGLGGAWETQYF. The chain joins TRBV7-8 to TRBJ2-5, with a possible D match to TRBD2 (7 bases). The CDR3 consists of 15 residues. Trimming took off 6 bases at V and 5 bases at J, with 19 bases between the two ends. Germline CDR1 is SGHVS and CDR2 is FQNEAQ.